What follows are 25 T cell receptor beta chains derived from one specimen sequenced in a study of blood T cell repertoires in COVID-19. Using immunoSEQ multiplex PCR, the repertoire was profiled, and TCRdb retains in-frame clones only, with some absent. The sample lists around 100,000 clones, approximately 90% occurring once. Material: peripheral blood. The receptor source for this set is a man aged 45-65 years with acute or convalescent COVID-19.

The table lists this clone with a count of one. The chain has TRBV7-2 and TRBJ2-7, with 8 bases identical to TRBD1. The CDR3 spans 16 residues. Germline V gene data show CDR1 as SGHTA and CDR2 as FQGNSA. After removal of 3 bases from V and 0 bases from J, the junction contained 7 bases not matched to a gene. For the CDR3, the DNA is TGTGCCAGCAGCTTTCACGGACAGGGCCACTCCTACGAGCAGTACTTC. Translating gives CASSFHGQGHSYEQYF.

This chain links TRBV3-1 (or the pseudogene TRBV3-2) with TRBJ2-7; 12 bases map to TRBD2. The germline gives CDR1 LGHDT, CDR2 YNNKEL (reference sequence). CDR3 length: 15 amino acids. The ends lost 6 bases at V and 2 bases at J; junction bases unmatched: 5. CDR3 nucleotide sequence: TGTGCCAGCAGGAGGACTAGCGGGGATCCCTACGAGCAGTACTTC. This encodes CASRRTSGDPYEQYF.

This chain connects TRBV19 to TRBJ1-6; TRBD1 matches at 7 bases. The germline V gene has CDR1 LNHDA and CDR2 SQIVND (reference sequence). V was clipped by 6 bases and J by 0 bases; unmatched bases: 8. The CDR3 extends over 17 amino acids. In DNA, the CDR3 is TGTGCCAGTAGCCTCGGGACAGTTAGCTCCTATAATTCACCCCTCCACTTT. Translation: CASSLGTVSSYNSPLHF. Full variable domain (missing parts from reference TRBV19 and TRBJ1-6): DGGITQSPKYLFRKEGQNVTLSCEQNLNHDAMYWYRQDPGQGLRLIYYSQIVNDFQKGDIAEGYSVSREKKESFPLTVTSAQKNPTAFYLCASSLGTVSSYNSPLHFGNGTRLTVT.

The rearrangement joins TRBV3-1 (or the pseudogene TRBV3-2) to TRBJ2-1; TRBD2 matches at 12 bases. Germline V gives CDR1 LGHDT, CDR2 YNNKEL (reference sequence). This CDR3 spans 15 amino acids. V was pared by 4 bases and J by 6 bases, with 4 bases of the junction left unmatched. The CDR3: CASSRGLAGSNEQFF. CDR3 in DNA: TGTGCCAGCAGCCGGGGACTAGCGGGCTCCAATGAGCAGTTCTTC.

V usage is TRBV7-2 and J usage is TRBJ2-3, with 9 bases fitting TRBD1. Germline CDR1 is SGHTA and CDR2 is FQGNSA. The CDR3 is 20 residues long. The J segment lost 2 bases and the V segment lost 0 bases, leaving 15 bases of the junction unmatched. CDR3 amino acids: CASSLAGPGQGIGVTDTQYF. The CDR3 region has the DNA TGTGCCAGCAGCTTAGCAGGTCCGGGACAGGGCATCGGGGTCACAGATACGCAGTATTTT.

The chain joins TRBV9 to TRBJ2-7; a weak D match, TRBD2 (6 bases). Germline assignment: CDR1 SGDLS and CDR2 YYNGEE. The CDR3 covers 15 residues. V lost 3 bases and J 5 bases, leaving 18 bases between the germline ends. The DNA of the CDR3 is TGTGCCAGCAGCGCTCACTCGGGACTCCCCAACGAGCAGTACTTC. This codes for CASSAHSGLPNEQYF.

The chain employs TRBV12-3 or TRBV12-4 and TRBJ2-3; unclear D gene. CDR3 length equals 13 residues. V shed 7 bases and J shed 2 bases, with 10 bases lying between them. The CDR3 loop is CASKAGSTDTQYF. Here the CDR3 DNA reads TGTGCCAGCAAGGCAGGATCCACAGATACGCAGTATTTT.

The V gene is TRBV4-1, the J gene TRBJ2-5, with 7 positions matching TRBD1. V shed 0 bases and J 5 bases; nucleotides not matched to a gene: 6. Germline V lookup: CDR1 MGHRA, CDR2 YSYEKL. The CDR3 is 15 residues long. In nucleotides, the CDR3 is TGCGCCAGCAGCCAAGATGGGACAGCAAGGGAGACCCAGTACTTC. Translation gives CASSQDGTARETQYF.

This rearrangement joins TRBV7-6 to TRBJ2-3, with 7 bases identical to TRBD2. With 1 base clipped from V and 0 bases from J, the junction kept 4 bases outside the gene matches. CDR1 is SGHVS, CDR2 FNYEAQ, per germline. The CDR3 contains 16 residues. The CDR3 DNA is TGTGCCAGCAGCTTAGGGGGGGGGTATAGCACAGATACGCAGTATTTT. Protein product: CASSLGGGYSTDTQYF.

This clone was detected only once. V and J are TRBV6-5 and TRBJ2-1; possibly TRBD1 for D (6 bases). Per germline, CDR1 MNHEY and CDR2 SVGAGI. V was clipped by 1 base and J by 7 bases, with 11 bases between them. The CDR3 runs 14 residues. Here the CDR3 DNA reads TGTGCCAGCAGTTACTTACCCAGGGGAAATGAGCAGTTCTTC. Its protein is CASSYLPRGNEQFF.

This chain connects TRBV14 to TRBJ1-2; D call uncertain. With 0 bases removed from V and 4 bases from J, the gap between germline ends came to 9 bases. This CDR3 is built from 14 residues. CDR1 and CDR2 from the germline V gene are SGHDN and FVKESK. The CDR3 sequence is CASSQDSSRYGYTF. Written as DNA, the CDR3 is TGTGCCAGCAGCCAAGATAGCAGTCGCTATGGCTACACCTTC.

The chain carries TRBV2 and TRBJ1-1; 9 bases are a match to TRBD1. Trimming cost V 10 bases and J 5 bases; bases outside gene matches: 5. CDR3 size: 12 residues. Germline V gene data show CDR1 as SNHLY and CDR2 as FYNNEI. The CDR3 sequence is CAKNRGPTEAFF. The CDR3 DNA sequence: TGTGCCAAAAACAGGGGGCCTACTGAAGCTTTCTTT. Supplemented by reference TRBV2 and TRBJ1-1, the full variable domain reads EPEVTQTPSHQVTQMGQEVILRCVPISNHLYFYWYRQILGQKVEFLVSFYNNEISEKSEIFDDQFSVERPDGSNFTLKIRSTKLEDSAMYFCAKNRGPTEAFFGQGTRLTVV.

The rearrangement joins TRBV18 to TRBJ2-3; possible D gene TRBD2, 6 bases. The V end was cut by 8 bases, the J end by 4 bases, with 10 bases between. The CDR3 has 12 residues. CDR1 KGHSH and CDR2 LQKENI come from the germline V gene. The CDR3 coding sequence is TGTGCCAGCACCCCTAGCGCAGATACGCAGTATTTT. Its protein is CASTPSADTQYF.

The sample holds one count of this clone. The V gene is TRBV6-5, the J gene TRBJ1-1, with a weak D call TRBD1 (6 bases). V gave up 8 bases and J gave up 5 bases, with 15 bases separating them. This CDR3 has 13 residues. CDR1 is MNHEY, CDR2 SVGAGI, per germline. As DNA, the CDR3 is TGTGCCAGCCATAATTTCCAGGGGACTGAAGCTTTCTTT. It is translated as CASHNFQGTEAFF.

This sequence joins TRBV3-1 (or the pseudogene TRBV3-2) and TRBJ1-1, with D unclear. Trimming cost V 4 bases and J 6 bases, with 12 bases left between them. Per the germline V gene, CDR1 is LGHDT and CDR2 is YNNKEL (reference sequence). The CDR3 extends over 13 amino acids. The CDR3 spells CASSRFIRSEAFF. The CDR3 DNA reads TGTGCCAGCAGCCGATTCATCAGGTCTGAAGCTTTCTTT.

This sequence joins TRBV10-3 and TRBJ2-6; 7 positions agree with TRBD2. Trimming took 2 bases from V and 2 from J; bases not matched to a gene: 6. Germline CDR1 reads ENHRY; CDR2 reads SYGVKD. This CDR3 contains 17 residues. CDR3: CAISEANGGTGANVLTF. The CDR3, as DNA: TGTGCCATCAGTGAGGCGAACGGGGGGACTGGGGCCAACGTCCTGACTTTC.

V gene TRBV19 combines with J gene TRBJ1-4; possibly TRBD1 for D (6 bases). This CDR3 is built from 15 residues. CDR1 is LNHDA, CDR2 SQIVND, per germline (reference sequence). V lost 5 bases, J lost 0 bases, and 10 bases lay in between. The CDR3 region has the DNA TGTGCCAGTAGTGCCGGACAGACAACTAATGAAAAACTGTTTTTT. The encoded protein is CASSAGQTTNEKLFF. Complete variable domain (other parts from reference TRBV19 and TRBJ1-4): DGGITQSPKYLFRKEGQNVTLSCEQNLNHDAMYWYRQDPGQGLRLIYYSQIVNDFQKGDIAEGYSVSREKKESFPLTVTSAQKNPTAFYLCASSAGQTTNEKLFFGSGTQLSVL.

The chain joins TRBV19 to TRBJ2-7; 11 bases line up with TRBD2. Trimming took 4 bases from V and 5 from J; bases not matched to a gene: 7. Germline CDR1 is LNHDA and CDR2 is SQIVND (reference sequence). This CDR3 region has 15 residues. CDR3 nucleotide sequence: TGTGCCAGTAGTACCCAGACTAGCGGGACCGACGAGCAGTACTTC. Amino acids: CASSTQTSGTDEQYF.

This chain uses TRBV4-1 with TRBJ2-1, with D perhaps matching TRBD1 (6 bases). V gave up 4 bases and J gave up 7 bases, with 20 bases separating them. Germline lookup yields CDR1 MGHRA and CDR2 YSYEKL. The CDR3 runs to 16 residues. This CDR3 reads CASSPRDIGEGNEQFF. The CDR3 DNA is TGCGCCAGCAGCCCCCGGGACATAGGAGAGGGGAATGAGCAGTTCTTC.

The V gene is TRBV27, the J gene TRBJ2-3, with 10 bases that match TRBD1. This CDR3 has 18 residues. V lost 5 bases to trimming and J lost 1 base; unmatched junction nucleotides: 12. CDR1 and CDR2 from the germline V gene are MNHEY and SMNVEV (reference sequence). CDR3 sequence (DNA): TGTGCCAGCAGTCCTACGCCCCGGACAGGGGGGGGCACAGATACGCAGTATTTT. It codes for CASSPTPRTGGGTDTQYF.

The rearrangement uses TRBV5-1 and TRBJ1-1; unclear D gene. CDR3 length: 16 amino acids. CDR1 and CDR2 from the germline V gene are SGHRS and YFSETQ. V lost 1 base and J 0 bases, leaving 13 bases between the germline ends. CDR3 nucleotide sequence: TGCGCCAGCAGCTTGTTTGCCAGGCAACTGAACACTGAAGCTTTCTTT. It is translated as CASSLFARQLNTEAFF.

V and J are TRBV9 and TRBJ2-2; a possible D gene is TRBD1 (5 bases). Trimming removed 4 bases from V and 4 bases from J, with 17 bases in between. Germline V lookup: CDR1 SGDLS, CDR2 YYNGEE. The CDR3 extends over 16 amino acids. Written as DNA, the CDR3 is TGTGCCAGCAGCATTTGGCGTCAGGGCGGCACCGGGGAGCTGTTTTTT. This sequence encodes CASSIWRQGGTGELFF.

The genes are TRBV7-8 and TRBJ2-3, with TRBD2 matching over 7 bases. The germline V gene has CDR1 SGHVS and CDR2 FQNEAQ. V lost 5 bases and J lost 3; bases outside the gene matches: 14. There are 17 residues in the CDR3. Here the CDR3 reads CASSLVDSGFGTDTQYF. Written as DNA, the CDR3 is TGTGCCAGCAGCCTGGTGGATAGCGGGTTTGGTACAGATACGCAGTATTTT.

The J gene is TRBJ2-1, the V gene TRBV7-9, with a possible D match to TRBD1 (5 bases). The germline gives CDR1 SEHNR, CDR2 FQNEAQ (reference sequence). V lost 3 bases, J lost 3 bases, and 12 bases lay in between. The CDR3 spans 15 residues. CDR3 sequence reads: CASSLVSRGYNEQFF. In DNA, the CDR3 is TGTGCCAGCAGCTTGGTTTCTAGGGGCTACAATGAGCAGTTCTTC.

The rearrangement uses TRBV11-1 and TRBJ2-5; possible D gene TRBD2, 5 bases. V lost 3 bases and J 2 bases, leaving 13 bases between the germline ends. The CDR3 is made up of 15 amino acids. Germline V gene data show CDR1 as SGHAT and CDR2 as FQDESV (reference sequence). In nucleotides, the CDR3 is TGTGCCAGCAGCTTCCGCCCCGGACTTCAAGAGACCCAGTACTTC. This encodes CASSFRPGLQETQYF. Using reference TRBV11-1 and TRBJ2-5 for the parts outside the CDR3, the full variable domain is EAEVAQSPRYKITEKSQAVAFWCDPISGHATLYWYRQILGQGPELLVQFQDESVVDDSQLPKDRFSAERLKGVDSTLKIQPAELGDSAMYLCASSFRPGLQETQYFGPGTRLLVL.